This T cell receptor beta chain was captured in a study of blood T cell repertoires in COVID-19. The overall study: Specimens from acute and convalescent COVID-19 originated in the United States, Italy and Spain. Nucleic acid was either cDNA or gDNA, and it came from T cells, B-cell-depleted T cells, or PBMCs.

The J segment lost 2 bases and the V segment lost 3 bases, leaving 3 bases of the junction unmatched. The CDR3 is made up of 15 amino acids. Germline CDR1 is SGDLS and CDR2 is YYNGEE. Original processing methods: Reference gene primer amplification in the assay estimated nucleated cell counts. Profiling relied on immunoSEQ multiplex PCR, and the TCRdb table lists in-frame clones only, not all of them. V, J and clone size are taken as reported in that table, and D and trimming were inferred from the DNA itself. The sample lists hundreds of thousands of clones; almost 85% were seen once. Sequencing input: peripheral blood. V gene TRBV9 combines with J gene TRBJ1-3, with TRBD1 identical over 9 bases. This TCR derives from a woman aged 80 or over with acute or convalescent COVID-19. DNA of the CDR3: TGTGCCAGCAGCGGACACAGGGGGCCTGGAAACACCATATATTTT. It encodes CASSGHRGPGNTIYF.